A selection of T cell receptor beta chains follows, all from one sample in a study of CD8 T cells in ankylosing spondylitis. Using its own MiXCR run on the 5' RACE reads, TCRdb lists one record per CDR3 protein. The data hold roughly 130,000 distinct CDR3 sequences, with roughly a tenth observed a single time. Material: blood, either unsorted or a sorted T cell fraction (not recorded which). These receptors were obtained from a male donor with ankylosing spondylitis or in good health (not recorded which). The CDR3 runs from the conserved cysteine through the conserved F or W. Fields, in order: J gene, V gene, D gene, clone size, CDR3 protein, CDR3 DNA. The D gene is left open where the match is weak. Clone sizes are given selectively: once, few, many, or a class where the clone is expanded.

J gene: TRBJ2-7; V gene: TRBV28; D gene: TRBD2; clone size: many; CDR3 protein: CASNRDYLYEQYF; CDR3 DNA: TGTGCCAGCAACCGGGACTACCTATACGAGCAGTACTTC
J gene: TRBJ2-5; V gene: TRBV5-5; D gene: -; clone size: few; CDR3 protein: CASSRQPAQETQYF; CDR3 DNA: TGTGCCAGCAGCCGGCAACCCGCACAAGAGACCCAGTACTTC
J gene: TRBJ1-1; V gene: TRBV30; D gene: -; clone size: once; CDR3 protein: CALSVIRNTEAFF; CDR3 DNA: TGTGCCTTGAGTGTAATCCGGAACACTGAAGCTTTCTTT
J gene: TRBJ2-7; V gene: TRBV12-3/TRBV12-4; D gene: TRBD2; clone size: many; CDR3 protein: CASSTGTSVSYEQYF; CDR3 DNA: TGTGCCAGCAGCACCGGGACTAGCGTCTCCTACGAGCAGTACTTC
J gene: TRBJ2-2; V gene: TRBV5-1; D gene: -; clone size: many; CDR3 protein: CASSPRAGNTGELFF; CDR3 DNA: TGCGCCAGCAGCCCGAGGGCGGGGAACACCGGGGAGCTGTTTTTT
J gene: TRBJ2-7; V gene: TRBV29-1; D gene: -; clone size: many; CDR3 protein: CSVAPSGNYEQYF; CDR3 DNA: TGCAGCGTTGCCCCGAGCGGCAACTACGAGCAGTACTTC
J gene: TRBJ2-5; V gene: TRBV18; D gene: -; clone size: few; CDR3 protein: CASSPRLQKETQYF; CDR3 DNA: TGTGCCAGCTCACCACGGCTACAAAAAGAGACCCAGTACTTC
J gene: TRBJ1-5; V gene: TRBV2; D gene: -; clone size: many; CDR3 protein: CASSVDHLSNQPQHF; CDR3 DNA: TGTGCCAGCAGTGTTGATCACCTTAGCAATCAGCCCCAGCATTTT
J gene: TRBJ1-1; V gene: TRBV6-2/TRBV6-3; D gene: -; clone size: many; CDR3 protein: CASRRRPDTEAFF; CDR3 DNA: TGTGCCAGCAGGAGGCGGCCAGACACTGAAGCTTTCTTT
J gene: TRBJ2-3; V gene: TRBV7-2; D gene: -; clone size: few; CDR3 protein: CASSYGPGLREADTQYF; CDR3 DNA: TGTGCCAGCAGCTACGGACCGGGACTTCGCGAGGCAGATACGCAGTATTTT
J gene: TRBJ2-1; V gene: TRBV5-6; D gene: TRBD2; clone size: -; CDR3 protein: CASSLTIRTSGRRREQFF; CDR3 DNA: TGTGCCAGCAGCCTTACGATTAGGACTAGCGGGAGACGTAGGGAGCAGTTCTTC
J gene: TRBJ2-6; V gene: TRBV5-1; D gene: -; clone size: many; CDR3 protein: CASSLKQESNSGANVLTF; CDR3 DNA: TGCGCCAGCAGTTTAAAACAGGAGAGCAACTCTGGGGCCAACGTCCTGACTTTC
J gene: TRBJ2-1; V gene: TRBV28; D gene: -; clone size: many; CDR3 protein: CASSLVGSGEQFF; CDR3 DNA: TGTGCCAGCAGTTTAGTAGGCAGCGGCGAGCAGTTCTTC
J gene: TRBJ2-6; V gene: TRBV5-1; D gene: TRBD2; clone size: many; CDR3 protein: CASSLAGGGTGANVLTF; CDR3 DNA: TGCGCCAGCAGCTTGGCGGGGGGGGGAACTGGGGCCAACGTCCTGACTTTC
J gene: TRBJ2-1; V gene: TRBV4-3; D gene: TRBD2; clone size: many; CDR3 protein: CASSLWGGRDNEQFF; CDR3 DNA: TGCGCCAGCAGCCTGTGGGGCGGGAGGGACAATGAGCAGTTCTTC
J gene: TRBJ1-2; V gene: TRBV12-3/TRBV12-4; D gene: -; clone size: many; CDR3 protein: CASSSGTNGYTF; CDR3 DNA: TGTGCCAGCAGTTCCGGGACGAATGGCTACACCTTC
J gene: TRBJ2-7; V gene: TRBV20-1; D gene: -; clone size: many; CDR3 protein: CSAYGYEQYF; CDR3 DNA: TGCAGTGCTTACGGCTACGAGCAGTACTTC
J gene: TRBJ2-3; V gene: TRBV15; D gene: -; clone size: -; CDR3 protein: CATSRVRERGTQYF; CDR3 DNA: TGTGCCACCAGCAGAGTTCGGGAGAGGGGTACGCAGTATTTT
J gene: TRBJ2-5; V gene: TRBV7-9; D gene: -; clone size: -; CDR3 protein: CASSGSLVTQETQYF; CDR3 DNA: TGTGCCAGCAGCGGCTCCCTAGTTACCCAAGAGACCCAGTACTTC
J gene: TRBJ2-1; V gene: TRBV20-1; D gene: -; clone size: few; CDR3 protein: CSAVNPKGQSYNEQFF; CDR3 DNA: TGCAGTGCCGTAAATCCTAAGGGGCAGTCCTACAATGAGCAGTTCTTC
J gene: TRBJ2-2; V gene: TRBV7-2; D gene: TRBD2; clone size: many; CDR3 protein: CASSSQTSGITGELFF; CDR3 DNA: TGTGCCAGCAGCTCACAAACTAGCGGGATCACCGGGGAGCTGTTTTTT
J gene: TRBJ2-1; V gene: TRBV5-1; D gene: -; clone size: -; CDR3 protein: CASSLGLGNEQFF; CDR3 DNA: TGCGCCAGCAGCTTGGGACTCGGCAATGAGCAGTTCTTC
J gene: TRBJ2-3; V gene: TRBV27; D gene: TRBD2; clone size: many; CDR3 protein: CASSLQRGNLNTDTQYF; CDR3 DNA: TGTGCCAGCAGTCTCCAGCGGGGGAACTTGAACACAGATACGCAGTATTTT
J gene: TRBJ2-1; V gene: TRBV9; D gene: -; clone size: many; CDR3 protein: CASSVVSGSGINEQFF; CDR3 DNA: TGTGCCAGCAGCGTAGTCAGTGGGAGTGGGATCAATGAGCAGTTCTTC
J gene: TRBJ2-1; V gene: TRBV18; D gene: TRBD2; clone size: -; CDR3 protein: CASSPPGTSAANEQFF; CDR3 DNA: TGTGCCAGCTCACCACCCGGGACTAGCGCGGCTAATGAGCAGTTCTTC
J gene: TRBJ2-1; V gene: TRBV5-4; D gene: -; clone size: few; CDR3 protein: CASSPDTYYNEQFF; CDR3 DNA: TGTGCCAGCAGCCCGGACACGTACTACAATGAGCAGTTCTTC
J gene: TRBJ2-7; V gene: TRBV12-3/TRBV12-4; D gene: -; clone size: many; CDR3 protein: CASSLGTPTSYEQYF; CDR3 DNA: TGTGCCAGCAGTTTAGGGACTCCTACCTCCTACGAGCAGTACTTC
J gene: TRBJ2-1; V gene: TRBV29-1; D gene: TRBD2; clone size: -; CDR3 protein: CSHRRAGGSYNEQFF; CDR3 DNA: TGCAGCCATAGGAGGGCGGGGGGCTCCTACAATGAGCAGTTCTTC
J gene: TRBJ2-3; V gene: TRBV5-1; D gene: -; clone size: many; CDR3 protein: CASSLEEAASGDTQYF; CDR3 DNA: TGCGCCAGCAGCTTGGAGGAAGCGGCTTCGGGGGATACGCAGTATTTT
J gene: TRBJ2-7; V gene: TRBV11-2; D gene: TRBD2; clone size: many; CDR3 protein: CASSSGLAGGEQYF; CDR3 DNA: TGTGCCAGCAGCTCCGGACTAGCGGGAGGCGAGCAGTACTTC
J gene: TRBJ2-1; V gene: TRBV20-1; D gene: TRBD1; clone size: many; CDR3 protein: CSASGQDRNEQFF; CDR3 DNA: TGCAGTGCTAGCGGACAGGACCGGAATGAGCAGTTCTTC
J gene: TRBJ1-6; V gene: TRBV20-1; D gene: -; clone size: few; CDR3 protein: CSAPTGEALHF; CDR3 DNA: TGCAGTGCTCCGACAGGAGAGGCCCTCCACTTT
J gene: TRBJ2-5; V gene: TRBV29-1; D gene: -; clone size: many; CDR3 protein: CSVVNYQETQYF; CDR3 DNA: TGCAGCGTTGTAAACTACCAAGAGACCCAGTACTTC
J gene: TRBJ2-3; V gene: TRBV10-3; D gene: -; clone size: -; CDR3 protein: CAISDRDRTDTQYF; CDR3 DNA: TGTGCCATCAGTGATAGGGACCGCACAGATACGCAGTATTTT
J gene: TRBJ2-1; V gene: TRBV12-3/TRBV12-4; D gene: TRBD2; clone size: many; CDR3 protein: CASSRPRGVANEQFF; CDR3 DNA: TGTGCCAGCAGCAGACCCCGGGGGGTTGCAAATGAGCAGTTCTTC
J gene: TRBJ2-1; V gene: TRBV27; D gene: TRBD2; clone size: many; CDR3 protein: CASSSLSTLGLAGREQFF; CDR3 DNA: TGTGCCAGCAGTTCTCTAAGTACATTAGGACTAGCGGGACGGGAGCAGTTCTTC
J gene: TRBJ2-5; V gene: TRBV20-1; D gene: -; clone size: medium-sized; CDR3 protein: CSARGFSPGIAGETQYF; CDR3 DNA: TGCAGTGCTAGAGGTTTTAGCCCAGGGATTGCTGGGGAGACCCAGTACTTC
J gene: TRBJ2-2; V gene: TRBV9; D gene: -; clone size: many; CDR3 protein: CASSAAVAQNTGELFF; CDR3 DNA: TGTGCCAGCAGCGCGGCTGTGGCACAAAACACCGGGGAGCTGTTTTTT
J gene: TRBJ2-7; V gene: TRBV20-1; D gene: -; clone size: many; CDR3 protein: CSARGTDIIFYEQYF; CDR3 DNA: TGCAGTGCTAGAGGGACAGATATTATTTTTTACGAGCAGTACTTC
J gene: TRBJ2-7; V gene: TRBV7-9; D gene: TRBD2; clone size: many; CDR3 protein: CASSAGVGEQYF; CDR3 DNA: TGTGCCAGCAGCGCGGGGGTTGGGGAGCAGTACTTC
J gene: TRBJ2-5; V gene: TRBV5-6; D gene: TRBD2; clone size: few; CDR3 protein: CASTDFSGRAWETQYF; CDR3 DNA: TGTGCCAGCACCGATTTTAGCGGGAGGGCCTGGGAGACCCAGTACTTC
J gene: TRBJ2-2; V gene: TRBV20-1; D gene: -; clone size: -; CDR3 protein: CSVAEYNTGELFF; CDR3 DNA: TGCAGTGTAGCGGAATATAACACCGGGGAGCTGTTTTTT
J gene: TRBJ1-5; V gene: TRBV6-2/TRBV6-3; D gene: -; clone size: many; CDR3 protein: CASNPGRTKAELGNQPQHF; CDR3 DNA: TGTGCCAGCAATCCGGGACGGACGAAGGCCGAACTCGGCAATCAGCCCCAGCATTTT
J gene: TRBJ2-2; V gene: TRBV7-2; D gene: TRBD1; clone size: many; CDR3 protein: CASNRQGAGELFF; CDR3 DNA: TGTGCCAGCAACCGACAGGGCGCCGGGGAGCTGTTTTTT
J gene: TRBJ2-4; V gene: TRBV20-1; D gene: TRBD1; clone size: many; CDR3 protein: CSANFWDSKDKIAKNIQYF; CDR3 DNA: TGCAGTGCTAACTTTTGGGACAGCAAAGATAAAATAGCCAAAAACATTCAGTACTTC
J gene: TRBJ1-4; V gene: TRBV5-1; D gene: -; clone size: many; CDR3 protein: CASRRDENEKLFF; CDR3 DNA: TGCGCCAGCAGGAGGGATGAAAATGAAAAACTGTTTTTT
J gene: TRBJ2-1; V gene: TRBV20-1; D gene: TRBD2; clone size: -; CDR3 protein: CSALTSGRFVYNEQFF; CDR3 DNA: TGCAGTGCTTTGACTAGCGGGAGATTTGTGTACAATGAGCAGTTCTTC